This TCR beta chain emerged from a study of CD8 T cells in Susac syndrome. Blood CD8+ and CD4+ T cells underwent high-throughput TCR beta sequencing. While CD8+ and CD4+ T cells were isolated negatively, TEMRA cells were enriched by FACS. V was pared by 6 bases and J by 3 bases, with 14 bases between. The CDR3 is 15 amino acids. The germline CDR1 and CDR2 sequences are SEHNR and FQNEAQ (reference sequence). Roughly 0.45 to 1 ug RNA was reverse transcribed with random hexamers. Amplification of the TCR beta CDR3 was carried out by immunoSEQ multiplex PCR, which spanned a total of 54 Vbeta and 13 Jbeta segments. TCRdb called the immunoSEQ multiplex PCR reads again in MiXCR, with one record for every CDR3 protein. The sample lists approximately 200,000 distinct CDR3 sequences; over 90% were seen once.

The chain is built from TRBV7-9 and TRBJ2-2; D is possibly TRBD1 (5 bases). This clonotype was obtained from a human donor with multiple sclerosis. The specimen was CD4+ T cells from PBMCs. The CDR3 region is CASSLGASDTGELFF. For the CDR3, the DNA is TGTGCCAGCAGTCTAGGGGCGTCGGACACCGGGGAGCTGTTTTTT. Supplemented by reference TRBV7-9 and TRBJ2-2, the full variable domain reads DTGVSQNPRHKITKRGQNVTFRCDPISEHNRLYWYRQTLGQGPEFLTYFQNEAQLEKSRLLSDRFSAERPKGSFSTLEIQRTEQGDSAMYLCASSLGASDTGELFFGEGSRLTVL.